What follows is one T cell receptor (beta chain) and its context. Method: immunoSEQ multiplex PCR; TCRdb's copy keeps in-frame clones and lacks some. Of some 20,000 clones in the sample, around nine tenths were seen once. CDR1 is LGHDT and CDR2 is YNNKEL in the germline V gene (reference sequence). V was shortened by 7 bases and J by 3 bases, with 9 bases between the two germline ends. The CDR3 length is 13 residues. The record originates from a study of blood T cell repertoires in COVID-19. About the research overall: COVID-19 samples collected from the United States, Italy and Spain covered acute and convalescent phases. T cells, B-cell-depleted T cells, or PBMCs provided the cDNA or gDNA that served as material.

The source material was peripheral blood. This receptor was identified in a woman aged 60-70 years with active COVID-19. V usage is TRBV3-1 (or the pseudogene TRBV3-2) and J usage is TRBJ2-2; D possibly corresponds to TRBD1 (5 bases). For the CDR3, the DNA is TGTGCCAGCATGCCCAGGGACACCGGGGAGCTGTTTTTT. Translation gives CASMPRDTGELFF.